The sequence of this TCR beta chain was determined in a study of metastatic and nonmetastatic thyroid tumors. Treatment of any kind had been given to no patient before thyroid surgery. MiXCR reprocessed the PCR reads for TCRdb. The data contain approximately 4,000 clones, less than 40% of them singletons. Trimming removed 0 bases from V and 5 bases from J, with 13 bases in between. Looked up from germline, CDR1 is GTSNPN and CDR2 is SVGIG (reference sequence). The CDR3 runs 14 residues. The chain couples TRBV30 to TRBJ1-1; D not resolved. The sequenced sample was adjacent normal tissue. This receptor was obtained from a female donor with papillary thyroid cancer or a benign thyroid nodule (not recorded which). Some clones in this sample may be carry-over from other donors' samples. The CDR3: CAWSVPYGTTEAFF. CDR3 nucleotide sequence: TGTGCCTGGAGTGTACCGTATGGTACTACTGAAGCTTTCTTT. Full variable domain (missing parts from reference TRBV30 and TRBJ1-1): SQTIHQWPATLVQPVGSPLSLECTVEGTSNPNLYWYRQAAGRGLQLLFYSVGIGQISSEVPQNLSASRPQDRQFILSSKKLLLSDSGFYLCAWSVPYGTTEAFFGQGTRLTVV.